A single sample is the source of the 6 T cell receptor beta chains below, sequenced in a study of blood T cell repertoires in COVID-19. Clones were read by immunoSEQ multiplex PCR, and TCRdb kept only the in-frame ones, dropping some. This table holds 350,000 to 450,000 clones, about 90% found once. The material sequenced was PBMCs or T cells enriched from blood (not recorded which). Receptors were obtained from a man aged 35-49 years in a cohort exposed to, infected with or recovered from COVID-19 (not recorded which).

The chain carries TRBV28 and TRBJ2-1, with D uncertain. The CDR3 loop spans 14 amino acids. Looked up from germline, CDR1 is MDHEN and CDR2 is SYDVKM. The V gene lost 6 bases and the J gene lost 4 bases, with 13 bases spanning the gap. CDR3 DNA sequence: TGTGCCAGCAGCGAAATAGGAGTATACAATGAGCAGTTCTTC. It codes for CASSEIGVYNEQFF.

This clone showed up just once. This chain connects TRBV5-1 to TRBJ1-2, with no clear D. The CDR3 is 15 amino acids. The germline gives CDR1 SGHRS, CDR2 YFSETQ. Trimming took 0 bases from V and 1 from J, leaving 10 bases between them. Here the CDR3 reads CASSLDRVFNYGYTF. CDR3 DNA: TGCGCCAGCAGCTTGGACCGGGTATTTAACTATGGCTACACCTTC.

The chain carries TRBV18 and TRBJ2-1; a weak D match, TRBD2 (5 bases). Trimming took 0 bases from V and 1 from J, leaving 13 bases between them. Germline loops: CDR1 KGHSH, CDR2 LQKENI. The CDR3 sequence is 17 residues long. This CDR3 is CASSPPSLGGSYNEQFF. DNA of the CDR3: TGTGCCAGCTCACCACCGTCTTTGGGCGGGTCCTACAATGAGCAGTTCTTC.

The V call is TRBV5-5, the J call TRBJ1-6; D is undetermined. Germline-derived CDR1 and CDR2 are SGHKS and YYEKEE (reference sequence). V dropped 1 base and J dropped 8 bases, with 10 bases sitting between them. The CDR3 sequence is 14 residues long. CDR3 DNA: TGTGCCAGCAGCTTGTTACTGGTTGATTCACCCCTCCACTTT. As protein: CASSLLLVDSPLHF. The variable domain in full, with the rest retrieved from reference TRBV5-5 and TRBJ1-6, is DAGVTQSPTHLIKTRGQQVTLRCSPISGHKSVSWYQQVLGQGPQFIFQYYEKEERGRGNFPDRFSARQFPNYSSELNVNALLLGDSALYLCASSLLLVDSPLHFGNGTRLTVT.

V usage is TRBV27 and J usage is TRBJ2-3; D not certain. This CDR3 spans 12 amino acids. V was trimmed by 5 bases and J by 1 base, leaving 4 bases between them. Per germline, CDR1 MNHEY and CDR2 SMNVEV (reference sequence). Here the CDR3 reads CASSRGTDTQYF. Here the CDR3 DNA reads TGTGCCAGCAGTCGGGGCACAGATACGCAGTATTTT.

The rearrangement links TRBV19 to TRBJ2-4; D is unresolved. This CDR3 has 13 amino acids. Deletions cut 10 bases from V and 2 bases from J, with 12 bases between. Germline V lookup: CDR1 LNHDA, CDR2 SQIVND (reference sequence). This CDR3 is CATASWSKNIQYF. CDR3 sequence (DNA): TGTGCCACCGCGAGCTGGTCCAAAAACATTCAGTACTTC.